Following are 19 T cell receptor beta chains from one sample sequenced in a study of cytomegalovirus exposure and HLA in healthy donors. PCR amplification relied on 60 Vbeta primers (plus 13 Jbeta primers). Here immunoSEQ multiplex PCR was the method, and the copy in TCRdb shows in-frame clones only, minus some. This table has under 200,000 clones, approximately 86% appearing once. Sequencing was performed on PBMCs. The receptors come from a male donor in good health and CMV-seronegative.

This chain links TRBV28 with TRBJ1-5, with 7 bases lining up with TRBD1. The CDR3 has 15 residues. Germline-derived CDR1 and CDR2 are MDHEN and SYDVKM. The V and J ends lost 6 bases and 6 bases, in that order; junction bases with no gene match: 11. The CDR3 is CASRHGQVAGQPQHF. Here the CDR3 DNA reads TGTGCCAGCAGGCACGGACAGGTCGCGGGTCAGCCCCAGCATTTT. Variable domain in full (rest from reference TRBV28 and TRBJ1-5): DVKVTQSSRYLVKRTGEKVFLECVQDMDHENMFWYRQDPGLGLRLIYFSYDVKMKEKGDIPEGYSVSREKKERFSLILESASTNQTSMYLCASRHGQVAGQPQHFGDGTRLSIL.

Here the CDR3 DNA reads TGTGCCAGCAGCGATACGGGACAGGGCGGAAACACCATATATTTT. Its protein is CASSDTGQGGNTIYF. The genes are TRBV5-6 and TRBJ1-3; 9 bases are a match to TRBD1. After removal of 4 bases from V and 4 bases from J, the junction contained 6 bases not matched to a gene. Germline assignment: CDR1 SGHDT and CDR2 YYEEEE. The CDR3 contains 15 residues.

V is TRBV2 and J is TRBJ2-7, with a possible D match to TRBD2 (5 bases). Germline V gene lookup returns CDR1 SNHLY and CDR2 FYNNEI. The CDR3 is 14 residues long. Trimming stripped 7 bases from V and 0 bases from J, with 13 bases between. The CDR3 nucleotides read TGTGCCAGCAAGTTGGCGGGCAACTCCTACGAGCAGTACTTC. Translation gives CASKLAGNSYEQYF.

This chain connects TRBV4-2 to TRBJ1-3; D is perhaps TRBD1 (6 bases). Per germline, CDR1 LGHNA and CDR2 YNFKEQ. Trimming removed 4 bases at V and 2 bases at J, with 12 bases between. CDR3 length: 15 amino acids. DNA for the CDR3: TGTGCCAGCAGCCCCCGGGGGGCTACTGGAAACACCATATATTTT. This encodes CASSPRGATGNTIYF.

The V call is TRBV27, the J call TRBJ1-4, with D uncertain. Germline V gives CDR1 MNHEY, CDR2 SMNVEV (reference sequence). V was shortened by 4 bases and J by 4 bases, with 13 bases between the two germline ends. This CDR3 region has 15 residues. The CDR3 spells CASSSASRSNEKLFF. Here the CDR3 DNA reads TGTGCCAGCAGTTCCGCTTCACGGAGTAATGAAAAACTGTTTTTT.

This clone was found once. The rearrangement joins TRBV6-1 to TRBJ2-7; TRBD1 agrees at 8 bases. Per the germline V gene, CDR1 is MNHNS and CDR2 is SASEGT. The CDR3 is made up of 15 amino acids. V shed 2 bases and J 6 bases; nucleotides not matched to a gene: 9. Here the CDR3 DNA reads TGTGCCAGCAGTGAAATATCAGGGGGCAGGGCCGAGCAGTACTTC. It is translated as CASSEISGGRAEQYF.

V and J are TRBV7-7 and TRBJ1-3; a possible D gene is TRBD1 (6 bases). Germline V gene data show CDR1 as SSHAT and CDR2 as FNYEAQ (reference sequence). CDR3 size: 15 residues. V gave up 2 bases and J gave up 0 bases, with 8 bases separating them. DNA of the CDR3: TGTGCCAGCAGCTTACAACAGGGCTCTGGAAACACCATATATTTT. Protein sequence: CASSLQQGSGNTIYF.

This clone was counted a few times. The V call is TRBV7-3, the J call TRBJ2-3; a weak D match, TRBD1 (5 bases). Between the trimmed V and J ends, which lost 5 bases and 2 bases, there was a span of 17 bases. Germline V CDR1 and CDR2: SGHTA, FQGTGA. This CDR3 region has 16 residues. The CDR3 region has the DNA TGTGCCAGCAGCCTGGGGCGAATGAGCTACACAGATACGCAGTATTTT. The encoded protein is CASSLGRMSYTDTQYF.

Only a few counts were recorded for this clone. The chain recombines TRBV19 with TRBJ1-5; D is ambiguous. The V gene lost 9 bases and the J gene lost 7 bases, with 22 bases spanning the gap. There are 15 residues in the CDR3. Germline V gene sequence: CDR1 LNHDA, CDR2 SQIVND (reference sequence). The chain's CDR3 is CASNPPGPRGQPQHF. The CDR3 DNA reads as TGTGCCAGCAACCCGCCGGGCCCGAGAGGGCAGCCCCAGCATTTT.

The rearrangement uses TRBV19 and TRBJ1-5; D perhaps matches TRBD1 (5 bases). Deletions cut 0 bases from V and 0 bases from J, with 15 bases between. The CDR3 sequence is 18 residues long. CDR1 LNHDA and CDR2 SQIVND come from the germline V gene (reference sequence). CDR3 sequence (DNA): TGTGCCAGTAGTATAGAGGGGCGCGAAGGTTATAGCAATCAGCCCCAGCATTTT. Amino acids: CASSIEGREGYSNQPQHF. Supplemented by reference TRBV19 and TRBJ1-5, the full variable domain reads DGGITQSPKYLFRKEGQNVTLSCEQNLNHDAMYWYRQDPGQGLRLIYYSQIVNDFQKGDIAEGYSVSREKKESFPLTVTSAQKNPTAFYLCASSIEGREGYSNQPQHFGDGTRLSIL.

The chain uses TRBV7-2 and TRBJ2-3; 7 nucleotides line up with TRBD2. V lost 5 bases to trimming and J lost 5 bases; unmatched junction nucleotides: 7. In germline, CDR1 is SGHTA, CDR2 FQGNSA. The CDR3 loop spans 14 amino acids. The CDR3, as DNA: TGTGCCAGCAGCCAAACGTGGGGGGGAGATACGCAGTATTTT. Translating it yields CASSQTWGGDTQYF.

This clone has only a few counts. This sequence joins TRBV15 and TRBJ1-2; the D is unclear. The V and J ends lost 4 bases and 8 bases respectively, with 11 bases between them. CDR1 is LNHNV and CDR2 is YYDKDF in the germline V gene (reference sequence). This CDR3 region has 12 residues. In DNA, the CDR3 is TGTGCCACCAGCATAATCGGGAGGGGCTACACCTTC. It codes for CATSIIGRGYTF.

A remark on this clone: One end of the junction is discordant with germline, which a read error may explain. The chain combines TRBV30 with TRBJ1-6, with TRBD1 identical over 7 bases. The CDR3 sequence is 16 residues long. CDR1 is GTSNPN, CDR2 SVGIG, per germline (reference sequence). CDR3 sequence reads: CAWSLLSPGGNPPLHF. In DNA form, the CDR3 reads TGTGCCTGGAGTCTTCTCTCCCCAGGGGGTAATCCACCCCTCCACTTT.

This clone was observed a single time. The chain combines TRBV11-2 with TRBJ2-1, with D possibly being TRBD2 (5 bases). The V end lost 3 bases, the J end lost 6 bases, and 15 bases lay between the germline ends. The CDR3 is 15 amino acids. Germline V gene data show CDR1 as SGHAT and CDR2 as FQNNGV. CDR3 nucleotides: TGTGCCAGCAGCTTGTTGGGCGAGGGTTCCAATGAGCAGTTCTTC. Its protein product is CASSLLGEGSNEQFF. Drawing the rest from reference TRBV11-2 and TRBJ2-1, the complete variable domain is EAGVAQSPRYKIIEKRQSVAFWCNPISGHATLYWYQQILGQGPKLLIQFQNNGVVDDSQLPKDRFSAERLKGVDSTLKIQPAKLEDSAVYLCASSLLGEGSNEQFFGPGTRLTVL.

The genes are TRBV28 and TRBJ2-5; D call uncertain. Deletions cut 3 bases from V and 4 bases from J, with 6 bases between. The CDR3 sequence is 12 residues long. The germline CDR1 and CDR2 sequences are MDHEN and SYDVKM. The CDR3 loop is CASSLPIETQYF. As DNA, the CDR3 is TGTGCCAGCAGTTTGCCTATAGAGACCCAGTACTTC.

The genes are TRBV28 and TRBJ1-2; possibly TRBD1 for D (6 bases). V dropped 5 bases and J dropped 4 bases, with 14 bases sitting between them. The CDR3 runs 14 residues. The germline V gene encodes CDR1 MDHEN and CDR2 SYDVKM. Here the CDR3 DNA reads TGTGCCAGCAGTCCCGAGACAGGCCGCTATGGCTACACCTTC. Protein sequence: CASSPETGRYGYTF.

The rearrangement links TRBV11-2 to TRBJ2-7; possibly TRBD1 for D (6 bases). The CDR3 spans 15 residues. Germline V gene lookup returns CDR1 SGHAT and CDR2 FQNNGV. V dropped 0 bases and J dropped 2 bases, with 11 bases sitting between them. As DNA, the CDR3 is TGTGCCAGCAGCTTAGATGGACAGAGCACCTACGAGCAGTACTTC. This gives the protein CASSLDGQSTYEQYF. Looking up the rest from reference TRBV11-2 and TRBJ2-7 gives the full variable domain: EAGVAQSPRYKIIEKRQSVAFWCNPISGHATLYWYQQILGQGPKLLIQFQNNGVVDDSQLPKDRFSAERLKGVDSTLKIQPAKLEDSAVYLCASSLDGQSTYEQYFGPGTRLTVT.

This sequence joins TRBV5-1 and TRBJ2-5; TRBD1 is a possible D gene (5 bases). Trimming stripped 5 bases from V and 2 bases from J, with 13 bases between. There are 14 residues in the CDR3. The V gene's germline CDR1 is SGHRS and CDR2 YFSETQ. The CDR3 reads CASRRDDSQETQYF. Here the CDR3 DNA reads TGCGCCAGCAGGCGTGATGACAGTCAAGAGACCCAGTACTTC.

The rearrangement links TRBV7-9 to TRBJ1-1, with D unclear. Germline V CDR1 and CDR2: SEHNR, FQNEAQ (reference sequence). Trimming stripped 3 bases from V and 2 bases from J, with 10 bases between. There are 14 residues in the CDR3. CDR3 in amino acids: CASSFTGINTEAFF. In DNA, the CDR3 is TGTGCCAGCAGCTTTACCGGGATTAACACTGAAGCTTTCTTT.